The entry that follows covers one T cell receptor (beta chain) sequence. This specimen belongs to a study of blood T cell repertoires in COVID-19. Study summary: Collection of acute and convalescent COVID-19 samples took place in the United States, Italy and Spain.

In the authors' methods: Reference gene primers were amplified, and this amplification served to estimate nucleated cell counts. Sequenced by immunoSEQ multiplex PCR; TCRdb stores in-frame clones only, minus some. V and J calls plus clone size are reproduced from that table; the DNA served to infer D and trimming. Of roughly 78,000 clones listed, roughly 89% were seen once; the top ten hold less than 0.65%. The germline V gene encodes CDR1 MNHNY and CDR2 SVGAGI (reference sequence). The CDR3 spans 19 residues. The V gene lost 5 bases and the J gene lost 1 base, with 26 bases spanning the gap. The J gene is TRBJ1-1, the V gene TRBV6-6; D might be TRBD1 (6 bases). The sequenced material came from peripheral blood. The receptor comes from a man aged 55 to 69 with acute or convalescent COVID-19. CDR3 DNA: TGTGCCAGCAGTAGATCACCCTCCGGGACATGGCTATGGAACACTGAAGCTTTCTTT. Its translation is CASSRSPSGTWLWNTEAFF.